The 6 T cell receptor beta chains listed next were all sequenced from one sample in a study of T cells in Graves' hyperthyroidism and ophthalmopathy. RNA transcripts provided the source from which TCR beta CDR3 regions were amplified. With the HTBI primer set, the TCR CDR3 went through a first round of RT-PCR. TCRdb fed the multiplex PCR reads into MiXCR, producing one record per CDR3 protein. The sample includes hundreds of thousands of distinct CDR3 sequences, nearly 45% of them seen just once. Sequenced input: peripheral blood or thyroid tissue (not recorded which). All receptors come from an adult man with Graves' disease, either hyperthyroidism or ophthalmopathy (not recorded which).

This clonotype was counted a few times. The V call is TRBV20-1, the J call TRBJ2-7; TRBD2 agrees at 10 bases. V lost 4 bases, J lost 4 bases, and 4 bases stayed unmatched. The CDR3 sequence is 13 residues long. Germline V gene lookup returns CDR1 DFQATT and CDR2 SNEGSKA (reference sequence). In DNA form, the CDR3 reads TGCAGTGCTATTAGGGGACTAGCGTACGAGCAGTACTTC. Residues: CSAIRGLAYEQYF.

The V call is TRBV29-1, the J call TRBJ1-1, with a possible D match to TRBD1 (5 bases). The V end lost 4 bases, the J end lost 4 bases, and 13 bases lay between the germline ends. This CDR3 region has 13 residues. The germline V gene has CDR1 SQVTM and CDR2 ANQGSEA. CDR3 in DNA: TGCAGCGTTGGAGGGGCATCTAGCACTGAAGCTTTCTTT. It encodes CSVGGASSTEAFF.

On this clonotype: The germline gene is not matched at one end of the junction; a read error may be the cause. The chain carries TRBV11-3 and TRBJ1-1; D is unclear. The CDR3 loop spans 13 amino acids. Germline assignment: CDR1 SGHNT and CDR2 YENEEA. CDR3 region: CASSLAVYTEASF. In DNA form, the CDR3 reads TGTGCCAGCAGCTTAGCTGTATACACTGAAGCTTCCTTT. Based on the CDR3 plus reference TRBV11-3 and TRBJ1-1, the full variable domain is EAGVVQSPRYKIIEKKQPVAFWCNPISGHNTLYWYLQNLGQGPELLIRYENEEAVDDSQLPKDRFSAERLKGVDSTLKIQPAELGDSAVYLCASSLAVYTEASFGQGTRLTVV.

The rearrangement links TRBV24-1 to TRBJ2-7, with D possibly matching TRBD1 (6 bases). V was cut by 12 bases and J by 6 bases, with 20 bases left in between. The CDR3 has 13 residues. Per the germline V gene, CDR1 is KGHDR and CDR2 is SFDVKD. CDR3 sequence (DNA): TGTGCCGCACAGGGCAACCAGGCATCCGAGCAGTACTTC. It codes for CAAQGNQASEQYF.

The chain has TRBV20-1 and TRBJ2-7, with 9 positions matching TRBD1. This CDR3 is built from 11 residues. Unmatched junction bases numbered 2, after V lost 7 bases and J lost 4 bases. Germline values: CDR1 DFQATT, CDR2 SNEGSKA (reference sequence). Here the CDR3 reads CSGDRAYEQYF. The CDR3 DNA sequence: TGCAGTGGGGACAGGGCGTACGAGCAGTACTTC.

The chain combines TRBV29-1 with TRBJ1-5; D uncertain. CDR1 and CDR2 from the germline V gene are SQVTM and ANQGSEA. This CDR3 region has 11 residues. The V end was cut by 4 bases, the J end by 12 bases, with 13 bases between. The CDR3: CSVGAGTYQHF. In DNA form, the CDR3 reads TGCAGCGTTGGTGCCGGAACGTACCAGCATTTT.